Listed here is a single T cell receptor beta chain. What it recognizes is unknown. The CDR3 has 13 amino acids. The V gene's germline CDR1 is MDHEN and CDR2 SYDVKM. V was clipped by 7 bases and J by 7 bases, with 17 bases between them. The data are from a study of shared clonotypes between healthy human individuals. Overall study: Ranging from 18 to 49 in age, donors were a couple of women and a few men.

Researchers ran the assay at a deep level. Profiled with immunoSEQ multiplex PCR; TCRdb holds only in-frame clones, not every one. The data show roughly 520,000 clones, about 96% seen once. General study findings and limits: In the sorted subsets, rarefaction showed sequencing was incomplete despite large depth.

The clonotype was recovered from a woman in her 30s in good health. The chain couples TRBV28 to TRBJ2-7; D is perhaps TRBD1 (6 bases). The sequencing sample was made of naive CD4+ T cells sorted from blood. Specified subset: CD45RA+ positively selected. The DNA of the CDR3 is TGTGCCAGCACGGGGCAGGGGCCGTTAGAGCAGTACTTC. Its translation is CASTGQGPLEQYF. Variable domain in full (rest from reference TRBV28 and TRBJ2-7): DVKVTQSSRYLVKRTGEKVFLECVQDMDHENMFWYRQDPGLGLRLIYFSYDVKMKEKGDIPEGYSVSREKKERFSLILESASTNQTSMYLCASTGQGPLEQYFGPGTRLTVT.